These 14 T cell receptor beta chains share one sample of origin, sequenced in a study of identical twins. One entry per CDR3 protein results from TCRdb running MiXCR on the 5' RACE reads. The sample consists of 550,000 to 800,000 distinct CDR3 sequences, about 7.1% of them appearing once. The same sample was also studied in work on yellow fever vaccine responses in identical twins.

Sequenced: PBMCs. Receptors were obtained from a young woman in good health.

This clonotype was detected only a few times. The rearrangement uses TRBV20-1 and TRBJ2-7; D perhaps matches TRBD2 (5 bases). Looked up from germline, CDR1 is DFQATT and CDR2 is SNEGSKA (reference sequence). The CDR3 spans 12 residues. Trimming removed 1 base at V and 5 bases at J, with 9 bases between. The CDR3 DNA sequence: TGCAGTGCTAGAGCCCCCGGGGACGAGCAGTACGTC. Amino acid sequence: CSARAPGDEQYV.

This clonotype has just a few counts. The rearrangement joins TRBV4-2 to TRBJ2-6; D uncertain. V lost 1 base and J lost 4, with 5 bases in between. Germline CDR1 is LGHNA and CDR2 is YNFKEQ. This CDR3 has 14 amino acids. CDR3 region: CASSQGVGANVLTF. The CDR3 nucleotides read TGTGCCAGCAGCCAAGGTGTGGGGGCCAACGTCCTGACTTTC.

This chain joins TRBV3-1 and TRBJ1-5, with a weak D call TRBD1 (5 bases). From germline, CDR1 is LGHDT and CDR2 YNNKEL (reference sequence). This CDR3 spans 13 amino acids. V dropped 3 bases and J dropped 5 bases, with 8 bases sitting between them. CDR3 sequence: CASSQGDHQPQHF. The CDR3, as DNA: TGTGCCAGCAGCCAGGGGGACCATCAGCCCCAGCATTTT.

This chain joins TRBV2 and TRBJ2-5; the match to TRBD2 covers 9 bases. From germline, CDR1 is SNHLY and CDR2 FYNNEI. This CDR3 contains 15 residues. Germline trimming cut 6 bases from V and 4 bases from J; bases unmatched to any gene: 9. Here the CDR3 reads CASRILAGAGETQYF. Written as DNA, the CDR3 is TGTGCCAGCAGAATCTTAGCGGGAGCAGGAGAGACCCAGTACTTC. Full variable domain (outside the CDR3, taken from reference TRBV2 and TRBJ2-5): EPEVTQTPSHQVTQMGQEVILRCVPISNHLYFYWYRQILGQKVEFLVSFYNNEISEKSEIFDDQFSVERPDGSNFTLKIRSTKLEDSAMYFCASRILAGAGETQYFGPGTRLLVL.

Only a few counts were recorded for this clonotype. J is TRBJ2-2 and V is TRBV4-1; D may be TRBD1 or TRBD2 (5 bases each). The V end lost 1 base, the J end lost 5 bases, and 11 bases lay between the germline ends. This CDR3 has 15 residues. Looked up from germline, CDR1 is MGHRA and CDR2 is YSYEKL. CDR3 DNA: TGCGCCAGCAGCCAAGGGGGGTCGGGAACCGGGGAGCTGTTTTTT. It yields the protein CASSQGGSGTGELFF.

At least ten counts were recorded for this clonotype. This sequence joins TRBV15 and TRBJ2-1; 10 nucleotides line up with TRBD2. Germline V gene lookup returns CDR1 LNHNV and CDR2 YYDKDF (reference sequence). The junction had 3 bases not matched to a gene; V was cut back by 4 bases and J by 3 bases. The CDR3 consists of 15 residues. CDR3 loop: CATSKAGGHYNEQFF. The CDR3 DNA sequence: TGTGCCACCAGCAAAGCGGGAGGGCACTACAATGAGCAGTTCTTC.

This clonotype was seen a single time. A read error is possible here, since a much larger clone lies one base away. This chain uses TRBV4-2 with TRBJ2-1; 9 nucleotides align to TRBD2. The CDR3 is made up of 17 amino acids. Losses at the gene ends were 2 bases for V and 9 bases for J; bases not matched to a gene: 14. The germline gives CDR1 LGHNA, CDR2 YNFKEQ. The CDR3 region has the DNA TGTGCCAGCAGCCAAAGATTAGCGGGAGCGGTTCATCTTGAGCAGTTCTTC. Translating it yields CASSQRLAGAVHLEQFF.

This clonotype came up many times. The genes are TRBV4-1 and TRBJ1-5; D is unclear. Germline V lookup: CDR1 MGHRA, CDR2 YSYEKL. The ends were cut back, 0 bases at V and 7 bases at J, with 16 bases in the middle. The CDR3 length is 16 residues. For the CDR3, the DNA is TGCGCCAGCAGCCAAGATTTGGGCGGCCCGAGGCAGCCCCAGCATTTT. This translates into CASSQDLGGPRQPQHF.

The V and J genes are TRBV7-9 and TRBJ1-1; 7 positions match TRBD1. Germline CDR1 and CDR2: SEHNR and FQNEAQ (reference sequence). The CDR3 consists of 17 residues. Losses at the gene ends were 5 bases for V and 4 bases for J; bases not matched to a gene: 16. CDR3 loop: CASSPPAGQSESTEAFF. The CDR3 DNA sequence: TGTGCCAGCAGCCCCCCCGCGGGACAGTCGGAGTCCACTGAAGCTTTCTTT. The full variable domain, with the rest looked up from reference TRBV7-9 and TRBJ1-1, is DTGVSQNPRHKITKRGQNVTFRCDPISEHNRLYWYRQTLGQGPEFLTYFQNEAQLEKSRLLSDRFSAERPKGSFSTLEIQRTEQGDSAMYLCASSPPAGQSESTEAFFGQGTRLTVV.

This clonotype has at least ten counts. The V gene is TRBV2, the J gene TRBJ2-7; D is undetermined. In germline, CDR1 is SNHLY, CDR2 FYNNEI. Trimming pared 6 bases from V and 2 bases from J, leaving 17 bases between. The CDR3 spans 15 residues. The CDR3 nucleotides are TGTGCCAGCAGGCTGAGTATGGAGCCCCCCTACGAGCAGTACTTC. Its translation is CASRLSMEPPYEQYF.

This clonotype was seen at least ten times. This rearrangement joins TRBV18 to TRBJ2-5, with a tentative D call TRBD1 (6 bases). Trimming left V 0 bases short and J 2 bases short, with 7 bases between. Per the germline V gene, CDR1 is KGHSH and CDR2 is LQKENI. This CDR3 contains 14 residues. The CDR3 spells CASSPPGQQETQYF. The DNA for the CDR3 is TGTGCCAGCTCACCACCCGGACAGCAAGAGACCCAGTACTTC.

This clonotype was picked up many times. The chain has TRBV5-1 and TRBJ2-1; no firm D call. The CDR3 is 15 amino acids. V lost 0 bases, J lost 7 bases, and 14 bases lay in between. The germline CDR1 and CDR2 sequences are SGHRS and YFSETQ. CDR3 residues: CASSLATSSRNEQFF. The CDR3 DNA reads as TGCGCCAGCAGCTTGGCCACTTCTTCTCGGAATGAGCAGTTCTTC. Based on the CDR3 plus reference TRBV5-1 and TRBJ2-1, the full variable domain is KAGVTQTPRYLIKTRGQQVTLSCSPISGHRSVSWYQQTPGQGLQFLFEYFSETQRNKGNFPGRFSGRQFSNSRSEMNVSTLELGDSALYLCASSLATSSRNEQFFGPGTRLTVL.

The chain combines TRBV3-1 with TRBJ2-5; D is perhaps TRBD1 (7 bases). CDR1 is LGHDT, CDR2 YNNKEL, per germline (reference sequence). The CDR3 totals 18 residues. Trimming stripped 0 bases from V and 5 bases from J, with 22 bases between. The CDR3 nucleotides read TGTGCCAGCAGCCAAGAGTCCGGGACAGACCTAGGGGGGGAGACCCAGTACTTC. Amino acids: CASSQESGTDLGGETQYF.

This sequence joins TRBV20-1 and TRBJ2-1, with unresolved D. Deletions cut 4 bases from V and 3 bases from J, with 19 bases between. The CDR3 totals 16 residues. Germline V gene lookup returns CDR1 DFQATT and CDR2 SNEGSKA (reference sequence). Written as DNA, the CDR3 is TGCAGTGCTACGTCGTCTAAGTATGGAGACTACAATGAGCAGTTCTTC. This encodes CSATSSKYGDYNEQFF.